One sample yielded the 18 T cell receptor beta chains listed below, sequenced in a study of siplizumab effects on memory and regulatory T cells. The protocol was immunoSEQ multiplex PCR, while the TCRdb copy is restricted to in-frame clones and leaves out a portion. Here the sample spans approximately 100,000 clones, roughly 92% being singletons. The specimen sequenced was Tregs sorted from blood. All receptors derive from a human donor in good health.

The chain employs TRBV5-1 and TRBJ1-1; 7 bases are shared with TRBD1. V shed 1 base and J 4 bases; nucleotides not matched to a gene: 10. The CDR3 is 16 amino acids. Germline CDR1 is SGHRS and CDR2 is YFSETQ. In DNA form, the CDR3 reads TGCGCCAGCAGCTTGACCCGACCAACAGGGGCCACTGAAGCTTTCTTT. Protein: CASSLTRPTGATEAFF.

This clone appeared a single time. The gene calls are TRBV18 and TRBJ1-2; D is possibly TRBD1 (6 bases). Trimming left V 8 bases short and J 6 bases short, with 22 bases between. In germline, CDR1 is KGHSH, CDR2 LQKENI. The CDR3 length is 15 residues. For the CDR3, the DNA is TGTGCCAGCACCGGGACAACGACGGGGCTGGATGGCTACACCTTC. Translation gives CASTGTTTGLDGYTF.

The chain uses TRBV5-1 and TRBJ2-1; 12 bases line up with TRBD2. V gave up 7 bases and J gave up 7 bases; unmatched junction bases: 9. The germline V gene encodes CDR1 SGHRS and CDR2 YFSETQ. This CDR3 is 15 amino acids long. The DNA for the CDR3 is TGCGCCAGCCGTAGGACTAGCGGGATCTTTAATGAGCAGTTCTTC. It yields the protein CASRRTSGIFNEQFF.

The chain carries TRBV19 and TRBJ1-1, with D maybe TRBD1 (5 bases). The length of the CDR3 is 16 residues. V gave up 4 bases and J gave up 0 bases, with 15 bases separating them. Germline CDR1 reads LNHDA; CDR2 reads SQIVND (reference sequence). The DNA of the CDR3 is TGTGCCAGTAGTAGATTACAGGTTTACATGAACACTGAAGCTTTCTTT. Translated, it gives CASSRLQVYMNTEAFF.

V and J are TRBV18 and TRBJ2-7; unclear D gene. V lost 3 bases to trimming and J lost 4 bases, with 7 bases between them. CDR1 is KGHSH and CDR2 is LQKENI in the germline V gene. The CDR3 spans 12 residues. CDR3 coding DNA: TGTGCCAGCTCACCTTCTAATTACGAGCAGTACTTC. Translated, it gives CASSPSNYEQYF.

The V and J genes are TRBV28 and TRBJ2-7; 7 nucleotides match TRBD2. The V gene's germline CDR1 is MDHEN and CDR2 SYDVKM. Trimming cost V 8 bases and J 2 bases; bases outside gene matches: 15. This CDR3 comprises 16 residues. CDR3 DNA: TGTGCCAGCGGCGAACTTTCTAGCGGACTGCCCTACGAGCAGTACTTC. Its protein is CASGELSSGLPYEQYF.

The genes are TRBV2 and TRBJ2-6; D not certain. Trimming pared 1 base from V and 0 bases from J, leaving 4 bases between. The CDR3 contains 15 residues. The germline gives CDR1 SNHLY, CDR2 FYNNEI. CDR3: CASSEGFSGANVLTF. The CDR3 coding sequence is TGTGCCAGCAGTGAAGGGTTCTCTGGGGCCAACGTCCTGACTTTC.

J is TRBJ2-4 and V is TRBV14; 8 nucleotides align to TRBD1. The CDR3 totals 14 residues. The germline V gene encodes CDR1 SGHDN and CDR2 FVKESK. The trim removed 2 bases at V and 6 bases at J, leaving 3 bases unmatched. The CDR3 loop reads CASSQTQGGNIQYF. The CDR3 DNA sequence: TGTGCCAGCAGCCAAACACAGGGGGGAAACATTCAGTACTTC.

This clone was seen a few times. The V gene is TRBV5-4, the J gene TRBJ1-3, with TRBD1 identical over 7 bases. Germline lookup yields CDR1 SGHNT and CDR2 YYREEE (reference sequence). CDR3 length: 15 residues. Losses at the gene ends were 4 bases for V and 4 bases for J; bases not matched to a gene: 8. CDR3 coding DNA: TGTGCCAGCAGCCTGACAGGGTCGGTCGGAAACACCATATATTTT. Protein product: CASSLTGSVGNTIYF.

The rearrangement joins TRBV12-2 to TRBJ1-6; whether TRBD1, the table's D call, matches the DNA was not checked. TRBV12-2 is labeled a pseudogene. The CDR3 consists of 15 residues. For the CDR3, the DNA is TGTGCAAGTCGCTTAGGTCCAGCCTATAATTCACCCCTCCACTTT. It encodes CASRLGPAYNSPLHF.

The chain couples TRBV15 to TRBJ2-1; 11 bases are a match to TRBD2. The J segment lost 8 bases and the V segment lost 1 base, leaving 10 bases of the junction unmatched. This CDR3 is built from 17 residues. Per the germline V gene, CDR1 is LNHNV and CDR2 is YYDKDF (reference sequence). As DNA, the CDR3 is TGTGCCACCAGCAGAGCAAGACTAGCGGGGCATAGGGATGAGCAGTTCTTC. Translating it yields CATSRARLAGHRDEQFF.

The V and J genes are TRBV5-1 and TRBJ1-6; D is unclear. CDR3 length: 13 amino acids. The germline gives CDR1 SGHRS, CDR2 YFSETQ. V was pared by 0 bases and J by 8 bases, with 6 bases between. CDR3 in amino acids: CASSLADDSPLHF. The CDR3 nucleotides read TGCGCCAGCAGCTTGGCGGACGATTCACCCCTCCACTTT.

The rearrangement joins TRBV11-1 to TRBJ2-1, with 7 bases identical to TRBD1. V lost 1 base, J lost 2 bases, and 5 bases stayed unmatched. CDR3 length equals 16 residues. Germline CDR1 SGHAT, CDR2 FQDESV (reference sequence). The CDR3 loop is CASSLEGQGAYNEQFF. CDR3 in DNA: TGTGCCAGCAGCTTAGAGGGGCAGGGGGCCTACAATGAGCAGTTCTTC.

The CDR3 DNA follows: TGTGCCAGCAGTGGGGGGGCCGGCAAAAACATTCAGTACTTC. Translation: CASSGGAGKNIQYF. V is TRBV6-1 and J is TRBJ2-4; either TRBD1 or TRBD2 may fit D (6 bases each). Deletions cut 4 bases from V and 3 bases from J, with 10 bases between. The germline V gene has CDR1 MNHNS and CDR2 SASEGT. The CDR3 extends over 14 amino acids.

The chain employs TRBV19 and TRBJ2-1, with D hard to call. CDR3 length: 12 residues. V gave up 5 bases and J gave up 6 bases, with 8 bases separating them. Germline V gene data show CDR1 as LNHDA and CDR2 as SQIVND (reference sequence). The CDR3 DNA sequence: TGTGCCAGTAGTCAGTGGACCAATGAGCAGTTCTTC. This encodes CASSQWTNEQFF.

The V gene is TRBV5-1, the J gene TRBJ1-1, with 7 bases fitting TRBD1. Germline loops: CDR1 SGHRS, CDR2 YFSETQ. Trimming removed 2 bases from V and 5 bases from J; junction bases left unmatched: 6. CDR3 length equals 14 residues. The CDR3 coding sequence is TGCGCCAGCAGCTTCGACAGGGTTACAACTGAAGCTTTCTTT. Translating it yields CASSFDRVTTEAFF.

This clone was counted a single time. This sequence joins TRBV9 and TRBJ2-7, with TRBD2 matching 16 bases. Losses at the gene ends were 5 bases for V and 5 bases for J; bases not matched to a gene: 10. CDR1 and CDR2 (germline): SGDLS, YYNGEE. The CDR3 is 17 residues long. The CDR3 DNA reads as TGTGCCAGCAGTACATCGGGACTAGCGGGAGGGCCTAACGAGCAGTACTTC. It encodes CASSTSGLAGGPNEQYF.

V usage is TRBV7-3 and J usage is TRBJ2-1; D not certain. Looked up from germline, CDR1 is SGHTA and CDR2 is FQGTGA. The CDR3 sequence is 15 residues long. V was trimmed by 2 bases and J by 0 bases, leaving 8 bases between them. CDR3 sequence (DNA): TGTGCCAGCAGCTTATCCCAGAGCTCCTACAATGAGCAGTTCTTC. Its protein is CASSLSQSSYNEQFF. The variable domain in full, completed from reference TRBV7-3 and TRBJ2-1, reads GAGVSQTPSNKVTEKGKYVELRCDPISGHTALYWYRQSLGQGPEFLIYFQGTGAADDSGLPNDRFFAVRPEGSVSTLKIQRTERGDSAVYLCASSLSQSSYNEQFFGPGTRLTVL.